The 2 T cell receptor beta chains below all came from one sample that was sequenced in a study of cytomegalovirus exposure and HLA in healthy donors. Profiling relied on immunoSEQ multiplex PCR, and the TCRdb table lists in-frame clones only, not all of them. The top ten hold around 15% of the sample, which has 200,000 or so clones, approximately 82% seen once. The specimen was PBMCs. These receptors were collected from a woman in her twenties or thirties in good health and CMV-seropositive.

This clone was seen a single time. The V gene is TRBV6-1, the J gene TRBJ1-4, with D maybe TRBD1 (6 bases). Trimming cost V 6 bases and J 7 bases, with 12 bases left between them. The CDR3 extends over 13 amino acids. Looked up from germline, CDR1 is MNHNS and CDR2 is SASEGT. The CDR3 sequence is CASSLGGGEKLFF. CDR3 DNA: TGTGCCAGCAGCCTAGGGGGTGGTGAAAAACTGTTTTTT.

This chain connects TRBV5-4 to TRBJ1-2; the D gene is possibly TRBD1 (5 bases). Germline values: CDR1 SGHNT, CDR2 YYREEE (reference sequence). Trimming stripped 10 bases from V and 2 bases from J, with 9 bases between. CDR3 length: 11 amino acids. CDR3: CAYRGNYGYTF. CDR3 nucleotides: TGTGCCTATAGGGGCAACTATGGCTACACCTTC. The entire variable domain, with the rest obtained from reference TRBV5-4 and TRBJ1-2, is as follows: ETGVTQSPTHLIKTRGQQVTLRCSSQSGHNTVSWYQQALGQGPQFIFQYYREEENGRGNFPPRFSGLQFPNYSSELNVNALELDDSALYLCAYRGNYGYTFGSGTRLTVV.